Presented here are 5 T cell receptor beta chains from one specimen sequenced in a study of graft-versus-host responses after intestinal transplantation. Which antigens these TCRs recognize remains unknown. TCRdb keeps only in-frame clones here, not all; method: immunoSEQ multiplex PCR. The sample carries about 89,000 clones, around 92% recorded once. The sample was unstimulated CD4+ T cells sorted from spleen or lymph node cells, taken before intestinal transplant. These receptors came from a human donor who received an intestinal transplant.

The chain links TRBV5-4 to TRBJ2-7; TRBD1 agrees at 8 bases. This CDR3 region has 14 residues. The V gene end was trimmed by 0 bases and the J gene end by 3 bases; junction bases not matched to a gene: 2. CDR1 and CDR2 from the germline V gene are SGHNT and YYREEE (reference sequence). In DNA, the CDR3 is TGTGCCAGCAGCTTGGATGGACAGGGCTACGAGCAGTACTTC. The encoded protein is CASSLDGQGYEQYF.

The CDR3 sequence is CSATKTYEQYF. CDR3 nucleotide sequence: TGCAGTGCTACAAAAACCTACGAGCAGTACTTC. The chain employs TRBV20-1 and TRBJ2-7; D unresolved. Trimming took off 4 bases at V and 2 bases at J, with 6 bases between the two ends. The CDR3 runs 11 residues. The germline V gene encodes CDR1 DFQATT and CDR2 SNEGSKA (reference sequence).

The CDR3 DNA reads as TGTGCCAGCTCCTGGACAGGGGAACACAATGAGCAGTTCTTC. It is translated as CASSWTGEHNEQFF. The rearrangement uses TRBV18 and TRBJ2-1; 9 bases agree with TRBD1. Germline trimming cut 6 bases from V and 5 bases from J; bases unmatched to any gene: 5. The CDR3 extends over 14 amino acids. The germline CDR1 and CDR2 sequences are KGHSH and LQKENI.

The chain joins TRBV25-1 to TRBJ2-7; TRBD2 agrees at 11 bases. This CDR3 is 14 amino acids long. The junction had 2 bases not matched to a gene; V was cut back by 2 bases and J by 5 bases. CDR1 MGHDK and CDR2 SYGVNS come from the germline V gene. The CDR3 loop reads CASSEQLAGDEQYF. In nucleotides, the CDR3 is TGTGCCAGCAGTGAACAACTAGCGGGGGACGAGCAGTACTTC.

The CDR3 is CASSHHTGVGTEAFF. As DNA, the CDR3 is TGTGCCAGCAGCCACCACACAGGGGTAGGAACTGAAGCTTTCTTT. The chain is built from TRBV14 and TRBJ1-1, with 7 bases fitting TRBD1. The CDR3 spans 15 residues. The germline gives CDR1 SGHDN, CDR2 FVKESK. J gave up 5 bases and V 3 bases, and 9 bases lay outside the gene matches. Based on the CDR3 plus reference TRBV14 and TRBJ1-1, the full variable domain is EAGVTQFPSHSVIEKGQTVTLRCDPISGHDNLYWYRRVMGKEIKFLLHFVKESKQDESGMPNNRFLAERTGGTYSTLKVQPAELEDSGVYFCASSHHTGVGTEAFFGQGTRLTVV.